Listed below are T cell receptor beta chains from one sample, sequenced in a study of blood T cell repertoires in COVID-19. Generated by immunoSEQ multiplex PCR, the TCRdb table keeps only in-frame clones and is missing some. Among roughly 220,000 clones, 80% to 90% were seen once, and the ten largest hold 4% to 6%. What was sequenced was peripheral blood. Every receptor here comes from a woman aged 60-75 years who had recovered from COVID-19. Both conserved end residues are part of each CDR3. D genes are given only for firm matches. Size is stated for part of the rows, as once, few or many counts, or as a class when the clone is expanded.

d_call,v_call,clone_size,j_call,cdr3_nt,cdr3_aa
NA,TRBV19,NA,TRBJ1-6,TGTGCCAGTAGTTCCCGGGGAGATTCACCCCTCCACTTT,CASSSRGDSPLHF
TRBD1,TRBV3-1/TRBV3-2,NA,TRBJ1-2,TGTGCCAGCAGCCAACGGACAGGGGTCTATGGCTACACCTTC,CASSQRTGVYGYTF
NA,TRBV12-1,NA,TRBJ1-5,TGTGCCAGCAGCTCTTTTCGGGTCCGGACAGGGGGCGCAGGAAGCAATCAGCCCCAGCATTTT,CASSSFRVRTGGAGSNQPQHF
TRBD2,TRBV7-2,NA,TRBJ2-6,TGTGCCAGCAGCCCTTCTAGCGGCGGTTACTCTGGGGCCAACGTCCTGACTTTC,CASSPSSGGYSGANVLTF
NA,TRBV2,NA,TRBJ1-1,TGTGCCAGCAGTGAAGGGGACAAAGCTTTCTTT,CASSEGDKAFF
NA,TRBV11-3,NA,TRBJ2-1,TGTGCCAGCAGCTTCTCGGGGGTTGGGAATGAGCAGTTCTTC,CASSFSGVGNEQFF
TRBD2,TRBV5-1,NA,TRBJ2-1,TGCGCCAGTAAAGCGGGGAGCGGGGTGGCCTACAATGAGCAGTTCTTC,CASKAGSGVAYNEQFF
NA,TRBV2,NA,TRBJ1-2,TGTGCCAGCAGTGAAGAAACAGATAAGAGCTACACCTTC,CASSEETDKSYTF
TRBD2,TRBV10-3,many,TRBJ2-4,TGTGCCATCAGTGACGGGGGGAACATTCAGTACTTC,CAISDGGNIQYF
NA,TRBV5-1,NA,TRBJ1-2,TGCGCCAGCAGCTTGGGCGGGAACTATGGCTACACCTTC,CASSLGGNYGYTF
TRBD2,TRBV7-9,NA,TRBJ2-7,TGTGCCAGCAGCTTAGCCGGGAGTAGCGGGGCGACCTACGAGCAGTACTTC,CASSLAGSSGATYEQYF
TRBD1,TRBV5-5,few,TRBJ1-4,TGTGCCAGCAGCCGCCCGTCGACAGGGGATAGGTATACTAATGAAAAACTGTTTTTT,CASSRPSTGDRYTNEKLFF
TRBD2,TRBV3-1/TRBV3-2,NA,TRBJ2-7,TGTGCCAGCAGCCAGGGGACTAGCGGGGGGCCTGGCGAGCAGTACTTC,CASSQGTSGGPGEQYF
TRBD2,TRBV6-6,NA,TRBJ2-3,TGTGCCAGCAGTTACTCGCGGGGGGTAATAGATACGCAGTATTTT,CASSYSRGVIDTQYF
NA,TRBV4-1,NA,TRBJ1-2,TGCGCCAGCAGCCAAGTAGGGGCAAGGAACTATGGCTACACCTTC,CASSQVGARNYGYTF
NA,TRBV30,NA,TRBJ2-4,TGTGCCTGGAGTAGAACAGGGCTTTGGAAAAACATTCAGTACTTC,CAWSRTGLWKNIQYF
NA,TRBV18,NA,TRBJ1-1,TGTGCCAGCTCCCGGGGGGGTAACACTGAAGCTTTCTTT,CASSRGGNTEAFF
NA,TRBV3-1/TRBV3-2,few,TRBJ2-1,TGTGCCAGCGCCATCACAGGAGCCGGGTCCTACAATGAGCAGTTCTTC,CASAITGAGSYNEQFF
TRBD1,TRBV7-9,once,TRBJ1-1,TGTGCCAGCAGCCAAGACAGGGGAACTGAAGCTTTCTTT,CASSQDRGTEAFF
TRBD1,TRBV6-6,NA,TRBJ2-2,TGTGCCAGCAGTTACGACAGGGGGCTTGGGGAGCTGTTTTTT,CASSYDRGLGELFF
TRBD2,TRBV3-1/TRBV3-2,NA,TRBJ2-3,TGTGCCAGCAGCCCACGACTAGCCATAGATACGCAGTATTTT,CASSPRLAIDTQYF
TRBD2,TRBV3-1/TRBV3-2,NA,TRBJ2-1,TGTGCCAGCAGCCAAGGGGGGGGAACCTACAATGAGCAGTTCTTC,CASSQGGGTYNEQFF
NA,TRBV29-1,NA,TRBJ1-1,TGCAGCATGACAGTGATGAACACTGAAGCTTTCTTT,CSMTVMNTEAFF
TRBD1,TRBV5-1,few,TRBJ2-5,TGCGCCAGCAGCTTGGGGGACAGCAGAACCCAGTACTTC,CASSLGDSRTQYF
NA,TRBV9,NA,TRBJ1-2,TGTGCCAGCAGCGTAGGAAATCTCGGGGGATATGGCTACACCTTC,CASSVGNLGGYGYTF
NA,TRBV7-2,NA,TRBJ2-3,TGTGCCAGCAGCTTGTGGGGGGGCACAGATACGCAGTATTTT,CASSLWGGTDTQYF
NA,TRBV21-1,NA,TRBJ2-7,TGTGCCAGCAGCAAGCGGGGAAAAGTGACTTCCTACGAGCAGTACTTC,CASSKRGKVTSYEQYF
NA,TRBV4-1,NA,TRBJ2-1,TGCGCCAGCAGCCGTTACTTTTCCCCGGCGGCAGACCTATCCTCCTACAATGAGCAGTTCTTC,CASSRYFSPAADLSSYNEQFF
NA,TRBV5-5,NA,TRBJ1-1,TGTGCCAGCAGGCTGGGGAAGAGGGACACTGAAGCTTTCTTT,CASRLGKRDTEAFF
NA,TRBV4-3,NA,TRBJ1-6,TGCGCCAGCAGCCTTGAGAGCTCCTATAATTCACCCCTCCACTTT,CASSLESSYNSPLHF
NA,TRBV18,NA,TRBJ1-6,TGTGCCAGCTCACCGGGAGCCTATAATTCACCCCTCCACTTT,CASSPGAYNSPLHF
NA,TRBV7-9,NA,TRBJ2-7,TGTGCCAGCAGCCCAGCCGGGACAAACTCCTACGAGCAGTACTTC,CASSPAGTNSYEQYF
NA,TRBV2,NA,TRBJ2-5,TGTGCCACCTCAGCAGGCCCCTCCCAAGAGACCCAGTACTTC,CATSAGPSQETQYF
TRBD2,TRBV7-3,NA,TRBJ2-1,TGTGCCAGCAGCCTCAGGCTTCCGGGGGGGTACAATGAGCAGTTCTTC,CASSLRLPGGYNEQFF
TRBD1,TRBV6-6,once,TRBJ1-4,TGTGCCAGCAGCGCCGACAGGGGGTCCACTAATGAAAAACTGTTTTTT,CASSADRGSTNEKLFF
NA,TRBV18,NA,TRBJ2-7,TGTGCCAGCCCCTTTAGTTTGGAGCTTAGGTCCTACGAGCAGTACTTC,CASPFSLELRSYEQYF
TRBD2,TRBV18,once,TRBJ2-1,TGTGCCAGCTCACCACGCGGCGGGGGGTTTGGCAATGAGCAGTTCTTC,CASSPRGGGFGNEQFF
TRBD2,TRBV12-5,NA,TRBJ2-3,TGTGCTAGTGGTTTGGGACTAGCGGGGAGAGATACGCAGTATTTT,CASGLGLAGRDTQYF
NA,TRBV7-2,NA,TRBJ1-1,TGTGCCGGGAGGGGGGGTTCAGAAGCTTTCTTT,CAGRGGSEAFF
TRBD1,TRBV18,NA,TRBJ2-1,TGTGCCAGCTCACCGCTTGGGGACAGGTACAATGAGCAGTTCTTC,CASSPLGDRYNEQFF
TRBD1,TRBV7-6,NA,TRBJ2-7,TGTGCCAGCAGCTTACCCGCCGGGACAGGGCTAGATACCGAGCAGTACTTC,CASSLPAGTGLDTEQYF
TRBD2,TRBV6-1,once,TRBJ2-1,TGTGCCAGCAGTGCTTCTAGCGGGGGGACGTACAATGAGCAGTTCTTC,CASSASSGGTYNEQFF
TRBD2,TRBV25-1,NA,TRBJ2-3,TGTGCCAGCAGTGATACTAGCGGGGCGTGGGATACGCAGTATTTT,CASSDTSGAWDTQYF
NA,TRBV7-2,NA,TRBJ2-3,TGTGCCAGCAGCTCGGCTTTTGGGGGCGGGACAGATACGCAGTATTTT,CASSSAFGGGTDTQYF
NA,TRBV18,NA,TRBJ1-1,TGTGCCAGCTCACCACCGGGCACGGGGTACGGGGTCACTGAAGCTTTCTTT,CASSPPGTGYGVTEAFF
NA,TRBV15,NA,TRBJ2-2,TGTGCCACCAGCAAGGGGAACGGGGAGCTGTTTTTT,CATSKGNGELFF
TRBD1,TRBV5-1,NA,TRBJ2-7,TGCGCCAGCAGCCCAGTCGGACAGGGGGCCTACGAGCAGTACTTC,CASSPVGQGAYEQYF